This T cell receptor beta chain was recovered during a study of circulating and synovial CD4+ cells in juvenile arthritis (dated by TCRdb to the mid-2010s). For the wider study: TCRbeta CDR3 repertoires of circulating HLA-DR+ CD4 T cells, bulk blood CD4 T cells and synovial CD4 T cells were compared within each patient. The goal of repertoire sequencing was to confirm that a circulating synovial-like CD4 T cell subset was enriched in synovial clonotypes.

With respect to this clone: What antigen it recognizes has not been identified. Base qualities are not recorded, but no much larger clone differs from it by a single base.

From cysteine to phenylalanine, the CDR3 is 15 amino acids long. Left in the record is the CDR3 DNA by itself, 45 bases read in frame from the first base. Based on the germline V gene, the CDR1 and CDR2 sequences are MNHEY and SVGAGI. The junction shows trimming of 0 bases on V and 2 bases on J, and the gene matches do not reach 1 base of it. Receptor libraries were prepared by the immunoSEQ multiplex PCR assay. TCRbeta CDR3 sequencing was carried out by an external provider as a commercial service. In the paper's pipeline: The analyses relied on productive nucleotide sequences along with amino acid sequences obtained through in silico translation. Diversity was quantified by Renyi entropy over a range of alpha values, with sample size equalised by taking the median of 200 repeated subsamples. For clustering, the distance between each pair of repertoires was computed as one minus the Chao-modified Jaccard index, which corrected for under-sampling. Frequency-weighted overlap with synovial clonotypes was computed at 200 sample sizes with 200 draws without replacement at each size, and the value at the size of the smaller sample was reported. TCRdb took this table from immuneACCESS and kept in-frame rearrangements with V and J called. Such tables lack part of the clones; where checked against another copy, unresolved V genes explain under half of the gap, and the rest is unexplained. D and trimming come from the DNA, and the V and J calls and clone size come from that table. In this sample the table shows under 35,000 clones, just under 97% of which occur a single time. The top ten constitute about 0.19% of the sample.

General study outcomes and caveats: Because overlap with synovium was found to increase with sequencing depth, the full repertoire overlap was likely underestimated by the measured shared-clonotype fractions. CPL and bulk blood CD4 samples differed in T cell genome counts by at least an order of magnitude, so sample-size effects were addressed. Circulating pathogenic-like lymphocytes clustered together with synovial T cells and shared a substantially larger fraction of CDR3 sequences with synovium than bulk blood did. No difference between circulating pathogenic-like lymphocytes and bulk blood T cells was detected by traditional Vbeta family usage analysis. Lower diversity was observed in synovial and circulating pathogenic-like lymphocyte repertoires than in bulk blood CD4 repertoires, and some CPL samples were found to be as oligoclonal as synovium.

The sequenced samples came from patients who had active juvenile idiopathic arthritis. Cells were sorted right after thawing, and dead cells were excluded with Live/Dead Fixable Near-IR Stain. The chain was built from TRBV6-5 and TRBJ2-3; 8 central nucleotides agree with TRBD2. The specimen sequenced was CD4+ T cells from blood. This clonotype was sampled from a human donor with juvenile idiopathic arthritis. CDR3 region: CASSYSGGATDTQYF. The DNA is as follows: TGTGCCAGCAGTTACTCCGGGGGGGCCACAGATACGCAGTATTTT.